This TCR beta chain was documented in a study of T cell responses to AZD1222 COVID-19 vaccine. The study's findings and limits: Spike-specific TCR breadth and depth grew following two AZD1222 doses. Samples come after the peak T cell response, not at day 14. At baseline, seropositivity was found in only a handful of AZD1222 recipients.

The CDR3 consists of 14 residues. The ends were cut back, 4 bases at V and 1 base at J, with 9 bases in the middle. CDR1 and CDR2 from the germline V gene are SGHTA and FQGNSA. The count of this clone is one. Its antigen is not identified. Investigators merged groups given second doses at roughly 4 or roughly 12 weeks. Here immunoSEQ multiplex PCR was the method, and the copy in TCRdb shows in-frame clones only, minus some. The data contain 150,000 to 200,000 clones, 88% of them singletons. This TCR derives from an adult who received the AZD1222 COVID-19 vaccine. The sequencing here drew on peripheral blood, taken 28 days after the second AZD1222 dose. The chain links TRBV7-2 to TRBJ2-3, with D perhaps TRBD1 (5 bases). CDR3 in amino acids: CASSYSTGTDTQYF. CDR3 nucleotide sequence: TGTGCCAGCAGCTACTCGACAGGCACAGATACGCAGTATTTT.